The 12 T cell receptor beta chains presented below share a single source sample, sequenced in a study of T cells of healthy individuals (dated 2018 in TCRdb). The library was obtained by 5' RACE. Data came from an Illumina MiSeq. TCRdb reanalyzed the raw reads on its own, using fastp at Q25 for trimming and MiXCR for clone calling, and kept in-frame beta chains. Every distinct CDR3 protein forms one entry, paired with its most common genes and DNA. The sample table holds about 63,000 distinct CDR3 sequences, of which around 15% were seen once. Jointly, the top ten make up around 4.5% of the sample. All receptors derive from a human donor in good health.

J is TRBJ2-7 and V is TRBV4-2, with D uncertain. The CDR3 contains 15 residues. The germline V gene has CDR1 LGHNA and CDR2 YNFKEQ. Trimming cost V 5 bases and J 4 bases, with 18 bases left between them. Written as DNA, the CDR3 is TGTGCCAGCAGCTTAACATCAGACGGGCAATACGAGCAGTACTTC. This translates into CASSLTSDGQYEQYF.

This clonotype was seen at least ten times. The V call is TRBV7-9, the J call TRBJ1-2, with 9 bases matching TRBD1. V gave up 8 bases and J gave up 5 bases; unmatched junction bases: 3. Germline values: CDR1 SEHNR, CDR2 FQNEAQ (reference sequence). The CDR3 is 12 residues long. The CDR3 coding sequence is TGTGCCAGCGGACAGGGGAGATATGGCTACACCTTC. This translates into CASGQGRYGYTF.

This clonotype showed up just a few times. The chain links TRBV28 to TRBJ1-2; D gene ambiguous. Germline CDR1 is MDHEN and CDR2 is SYDVKM. The CDR3 is made up of 14 amino acids. The V end was cut by 6 bases, the J end by 4 bases, with 15 bases between. The CDR3 sequence is CASSPHSRGYGYTF. The CDR3 DNA sequence: TGTGCCAGCAGCCCCCACAGTCGGGGCTATGGCTACACCTTC.

V and J are TRBV27 and TRBJ2-7; D is unresolved. Looked up from germline, CDR1 is MNHEY and CDR2 is SMNVEV (reference sequence). The CDR3 is 14 residues long. Trimming removed 2 bases from V and 5 bases from J, with 13 bases in between. In nucleotides, the CDR3 is TGTGCCAGCAGTTTACGATACAACGGCGACGAGCAGTACTTC. This encodes CASSLRYNGDEQYF.

This clonotype was observed many times. This chain uses TRBV13 with TRBJ2-5, with 9 positions matching TRBD2. V trimming: 3 bases; J trimming: 5 bases; junction bases outside the gene matches: 7. The CDR3 is 15 amino acids. Germline V gene sequence: CDR1 PRHDT, CDR2 FYEKMQ (reference sequence). The CDR3 DNA reads as TGTGCCAGCAGCTTCCGGACTAGCGTCGTCGAGACCCAGTACTTC. Its protein is CASSFRTSVVETQYF. Full variable domain (outside the CDR3, taken from reference TRBV13 and TRBJ2-5): AAGVIQSPRHLIKEKRETATLKCYPIPRHDTVYWYQQGPGQDPQFLISFYEKMQSDKGSIPDRFSAQQFSDYHSELNMSSLELGDSALYFCASSFRTSVVETQYFGPGTRLLVL.

This clonotype appeared many times. J is TRBJ2-1 and V is TRBV5-6; D perhaps matches TRBD1 (6 bases). Deletions cut 0 bases from V and 5 bases from J, with 12 bases between. Germline CDR1 and CDR2: SGHDT and YYEEEE. CDR3 length: 15 amino acids. The CDR3 nucleotides read TGTGCCAGCAGCTTGGCAGGGGAGTTTCACAATGAGCAGTTCTTC. It encodes CASSLAGEFHNEQFF.

The chain combines TRBV12-3 or TRBV12-4 with TRBJ2-3; D ambiguous. V was trimmed by 3 bases and J by 1 base, leaving 5 bases between them. The CDR3 loop spans 13 amino acids. For the CDR3, the DNA is TGTGCCAGCAGTTTTCGAGGCACAGATACGCAGTATTTT. This gives the protein CASSFRGTDTQYF.

This clonotype showed up many times. V usage is TRBV7-2 and J usage is TRBJ2-7; 7 positions match TRBD1. Germline CDR1 SGHTA, CDR2 FQGNSA. CDR3 length: 14 residues. Unmatched junction bases numbered 6, after V lost 1 base and J lost 6 bases. The CDR3 reads CASSLGGTEVEQYF. CDR3 DNA: TGTGCCAGCAGCTTAGGAGGGACAGAAGTCGAGCAGTACTTC. Based on the CDR3 plus reference TRBV7-2 and TRBJ2-7, the full variable domain is GAGVSQSPSNKVTEKGKDVELRCDPISGHTALYWYRQSLGQGLEFLIYFQGNSAPDKSGLPSDRFSAERTGGSVSTLTIQRTQQEDSAVYLCASSLGGTEVEQYFGPGTRLTVT.

The CDR3 spells CASKTTGGRYEQYF. In DNA form, the CDR3 reads TGTGCCAGCAAGACAACGGGGGGCCGCTACGAGCAGTACTTC. This chain links TRBV6-5 with TRBJ2-7; D perhaps matches TRBD2 (7 bases). The V gene lost 7 bases and the J gene lost 3 bases, with 16 bases spanning the gap. Germline CDR1 and CDR2: MNHEY and SVGAGI. The length of the CDR3 is 14 residues.

The chain carries TRBV4-2 and TRBJ2-1; D perhaps matches TRBD2 (8 bases). The ends were cut back, 4 bases at V and 9 bases at J, with 19 bases in the middle. The CDR3 loop spans 15 amino acids. Germline values: CDR1 LGHNA, CDR2 YNFKEQ. CDR3 nucleotides: TGTGCCAGCAGCCTACCCGGGGACAGCGGGGGTGAGCAGTTCTTC. Residues: CASSLPGDSGGEQFF.

This clonotype has ten or more counts. The chain links TRBV6-5 to TRBJ1-2; 8 nucleotides align to TRBD1. The CDR3 extends over 13 amino acids. Germline V CDR1 and CDR2: MNHEY, SVGAGI. V shed 6 bases and J 6 bases; nucleotides not matched to a gene: 6. CDR3 residues: CASSPGQGNGYTF. The CDR3 coding sequence is TGTGCCAGCAGCCCCGGACAGGGAAATGGCTACACCTTC.

In its sample, this clonotype was seen many times. The rearrangement links TRBV6-2 or TRBV6-3 to TRBJ2-3; 11 bases fit TRBD2. The CDR3 loop spans 18 amino acids. After removal of 2 bases from V and 6 bases from J, the junction contained 13 bases not matched to a gene. CDR1 is MNHEY and CDR2 is SVGEGT in the germline V gene. CDR3 bases: TGTGCCAGCAGTTACCCACTAGCGGGGGTCCCCTTTACCGATACGCAGTATTTT. As protein: CASSYPLAGVPFTDTQYF.